This T cell receptor (beta chain) comes out of a study of T cells in localized non-small cell lung cancer (dated by TCRdb to the early 2020s). With regard to the full study: T cell repertoires of approximately 250 early-stage NSCLC patients were analyzed, with tumors being compared against uninvolved tumor-adjacent lungs. The cohort was made up of around 220 treatment-naive NSCLC patients whose localized lung tumors had been resected. The mean age of the NSCLC patients was 50 to 85 years, with about 130 men and around 110 women.

General conclusions and limits of the study: Higher T cell density in blood was associated with longer overall survival, whereas higher clonality in adjacent lung was associated with shorter survival. Multi-region tumor sequencing was not performed, so intratumor heterogeneity could not be excluded. A median of roughly 56 of the top 100 tumor clones were detected in paired uninvolved adjacent lung, and some 30 of these tumor clones were also found among the top 100 clones of the paired uninvolved adjacent lung. Uninvolved tumor-adjacent lung showed the highest T cell clonality, higher than tumor, which suggests more focused antigenic responses in the uninvolved tumor-adjacent lung. Since the design was exploratory, TCR variables were selected using unadjusted p-values with no false-discovery rate correction.

At diagnosis, peripheral blood, uninvolved tumor-adjacent lung and tumor were collected and stored as a combination of fresh-frozen and FFPE material. Blood samples were analyzed as peripheral blood mononuclear cells for TCR repertoire profiling. TCR beta CDR3 regions were sequenced from DNA using the immunoSEQ Assay. Processing in the source paper ran as follows. To compute T cell density, TCR beta template counts were normalized to usable DNA, which was estimated by amplifying housekeeping genes. The preseqR package was used to estimate richness by extrapolating to 400,000 templates for PBMC samples and to 120,000 templates for tissue samples. Clonality was defined as one minus Pielou's evenness. Differential abundance testing on productive amino-acid clonotypes, with a minimum total count of 5 and an alpha of 0.1, was used to identify tissue-enriched TCRs. The Jaccard Index and the Morisita Overlap Index were used to measure repertoire overlap between compartments. GLIPH grouped TCR beta CDR3s together with public tetramer-defined viral CDR3s, and a viral motif had to include at least three viral sequences and show V-gene enrichment. TCRdb carries this immuneACCESS record with in-frame sequences only. Its versions omit some clonotypes, under half of them owing to an unresolved V gene in the studies checked, with the rest unexplained. D and trimming were read from the DNA, whereas the V and J calls and clone size are those reported in that table. The table for this sample lists around 53,000 clones; 80% of them were counted only once. Approximately 4.8% of the sample rests with the top ten.

There are 13 amino acids in the CDR3, from cysteine to phenylalanine inclusive. Only the CDR3 region is kept as DNA, spanning 39 bases read in frame from base 1. V was cut back by 3 bases and J by 1 base, leaving a gap of 9 bases between them. Via the germline V gene (reference sequence), CDR1 is GTSNPN and CDR2 SVGIG. On this clone itself: No antigen is known for it. It has no much larger one-base neighbor in the sample; base qualities were not kept.

The sample in question was PBMCs, obtained before any cancer treatment. The chain employs TRBV30 and TRBJ1-1; the D segment cannot be called with confidence. This clonotype was obtained from a woman aged 35 to 69 with stage II lung adenocarcinoma. CDR3 reads: CAWSLGSNTEAFF. The nucleotides are TGTGCCTGGAGCCTTGGTTCGAACACTGAAGCTTTCTTT.